The 8 T cell receptor beta chains given below trace back to one sample, sequenced in a study of control samples from healthy donors and cancer patients. This table comes from immunoSEQ multiplex PCR, and its TCRdb copy is limited to in-frame clones, with some not included. Here the sample spans about 120,000 clones, 88% being singletons. The sequenced sample was blood. The receptors stem from a man aged 40-49 years in good health.

The chain links TRBV9 to TRBJ2-6; maybe TRBD1 (6 bases). Trimming stripped 6 bases from V and 4 bases from J, with 8 bases between. Germline CDR1 and CDR2: SGDLS and YYNGEE. CDR3 length equals 13 residues. CDR3 residues: CASKGVGANVLTF. The CDR3 nucleotides read TGTGCCAGCAAGGGGGTCGGGGCCAACGTCCTGACTTTC.

This clone rates as medium-sized. The chain joins TRBV12-3 or TRBV12-4 to TRBJ1-1; unclear D gene. The CDR3 has 11 amino acids. V was shortened by 1 base and J by 11 bases, with 8 bases between the two germline ends. DNA of the CDR3: TGTGCCAGCAGTTTAGGGAGGTCTGCTTTCTTT. Its translation: CASSLGRSAFF.

The rearrangement joins TRBV19 to TRBJ2-1; maybe TRBD1 (5 bases). Trimming removed 7 bases from V and 2 bases from J, with 12 bases in between. Germline V lookup: CDR1 LNHDA, CDR2 SQIVND (reference sequence). The CDR3 length is 14 residues. The CDR3 protein is CASNGGRAYNEQFF. In nucleotides, the CDR3 is TGTGCCAGTAATGGCGGCAGGGCCTACAATGAGCAGTTCTTC.

J is TRBJ1-3 and V is TRBV6-1, with D maybe TRBD1 (5 bases). This CDR3 spans 17 amino acids. Germline lookup yields CDR1 MNHNS and CDR2 SASEGT. Trimming cost V 0 bases and J 0 bases, with 12 bases left between them. In DNA form, the CDR3 reads TGTGCCAGCAGTGAAGCTTCAGGGCGATACTCTGGAAACACCATATATTTT. Translated: CASSEASGRYSGNTIYF.

This chain uses TRBV24-1 with TRBJ1-1; 7 bases map to TRBD1. Germline V gene sequence: CDR1 KGHDR, CDR2 SFDVKD. The CDR3 is 13 amino acids. V dropped 2 bases and J dropped 8; count of bases not matched to a gene: 4. CDR3 region: CATSDWQGVEAFF. For the CDR3, the DNA is TGTGCCACCAGTGATTGGCAGGGGGTCGAAGCTTTCTTT.

The chain couples TRBV9 to TRBJ1-1; D not resolved. Germline CDR1 reads SGDLS; CDR2 reads YYNGEE. The CDR3 sequence is 14 residues long. Trimming stripped 1 base from V and 0 bases from J, with 7 bases between. CDR3 in amino acids: CASSVQAMNTEAFF. DNA of the CDR3: TGTGCCAGCAGCGTACAGGCTATGAACACTGAAGCTTTCTTT.

This clone was detected only a few times. The chain combines TRBV2 with TRBJ1-4; 11 positions match TRBD1. The CDR3 covers 16 residues. CDR1 SNHLY and CDR2 FYNNEI come from the germline V gene. Trimming took 4 bases from V and 6 from J; bases not matched to a gene: 7. The CDR3 spells CASSVARDRGDEKLFF. CDR3 sequence (DNA): TGTGCCAGCAGTGTGGCCCGGGACAGGGGGGATGAAAAACTGTTTTTT.

The chain has TRBV11-3 and TRBJ2-1, with 9 bases identical to TRBD2. Germline CDR1 and CDR2: SGHNT and YENEEA. The CDR3 runs 16 residues. The V segment lost 0 bases and the J segment 5 bases; nucleotides outside the gene matches: 5. CDR3 residues: CASSLDMIAGDNEQFF. In nucleotides, the CDR3 is TGTGCCAGCAGCTTAGATATGATAGCGGGGGACAATGAGCAGTTCTTC.